This T cell receptor beta chain was found in a study of T cells in Graves' hyperthyroidism and ophthalmopathy. Study as a whole: At the time of initial diagnosis and before any treatment, peripheral blood was collected.

Whole-study results and caveats: In the blood, most expanded thyroid clonotypes above 0.001 appeared as well.

There were TCR beta CDR3 regions amplified from RNA transcripts. HTBI primers were employed in a first-round RT-PCR of the TCR CDR3. TCRdb re-derived calls from the multiplex PCR reads in MiXCR, one entry per CDR3 protein. Of more than 450,000 distinct CDR3 sequences in the sample, roughly 15% were seen once. About this clonotype itself: Its specificity is unknown.

This CDR3 is built from 15 residues. Germline CDR1 and CDR2: MDHEN and SYDVKM. Between the trimmed V and J ends, which lost 0 bases and 6 bases, there was a span of 12 bases. Researchers defined stable Graves' hyperthyroidism as no ophthalmopathy progression within 18 months. Hyperthyroidism, newly diagnosed and lasting under 2 months, affected patients aged 18 to 65. The J gene is TRBJ1-5, the V gene TRBV28; D call uncertain. The sequenced material came from blood. The sequence derives from a woman aged 40 to 50 with Graves' hyperthyroidism. The CDR3 loop reads CASSLWGAVSQPQHF. The DNA of the CDR3 is TGTGCCAGCAGTTTATGGGGTGCCGTTAGTCAGCCCCAGCATTTT.